This is a list of T cell receptor beta chains from one sample in a study of blood T cells in healthy people across ages. TCRdb fed the 5' RACE reads into MiXCR, producing one record per CDR3 protein. The sample yields fewer than 600,000 distinct CDR3 sequences, around 27% seen once. Another study also made use of these data, one on T cells of mothers and their children.

The sequenced material came from blood. The receptors originated from a boy between 2 and 15 years old in good health. CDR3s include the opening cysteine and the closing phenylalanine or tryptophan. Fields, in order: clone size, D gene, V gene, J gene, CDR3 protein, CDR3 DNA. D genes are given only for firm matches. The size of a clone is reported for some rows only, either as once, few or many, or as a class for expanded clones.

few	.	TRBV6-2/TRBV6-3	TRBJ2-7	CASTRSLQGGEQYF	TGTGCCAGCACCCGGTCCTTACAGGGCGGCGAGCAGTACTTC
.	TRBD1	TRBV2	TRBJ1-4	CASSEAGRGRFF	TGTGCCAGCAGTGAAGCGGGGAGGGGGCGGTTTTTT
few	TRBD1	TRBV7-9	TRBJ2-7	CASSLDRGTPYEQYF	TGTGCCAGCAGCTTAGACAGGGGGACCCCCTACGAGCAGTACTTC
few	TRBD1	TRBV20-1	TRBJ2-5	CSAIYRGGETQYF	TGCAGTGCTATTTACAGGGGTGGGGAGACCCAGTACTTC
many	.	TRBV5-1	TRBJ2-5	CASSPQGYQETQYF	TGCGCCAGCAGCCCCCAAGGGTACCAAGAGACCCAGTACTTC
few	TRBD2	TRBV6-5	TRBJ2-7	CASSYSNSGRAGEQYF	TGTGCCAGCAGTTACTCGAATAGCGGGAGGGCCGGCGAGCAGTACTTC
.	.	TRBV6-5	TRBJ1-4	CASSSLLPAEKLFF	TGTGCCAGCAGTTCACTCCTTCCAGCAGAAAAACTGTTTTTT
few	TRBD1	TRBV10-3	TRBJ2-7	CAISEGTGGSYEQYF	TGTGCCATCAGTGAAGGGACAGGGGGCTCCTACGAGCAGTACTTC
.	TRBD1	TRBV12-3/TRBV12-4	TRBJ2-3	CASSPGTGASTDTQYF	TGTGCCAGCAGTCCAGGGACAGGGGCGAGCACAGATACGCAGTATTTT
.	.	TRBV9	TRBJ2-7	CASSVDGVEQYF	TGTGCCAGCAGCGTAGACGGGGTCGAGCAGTACTTC
many	TRBD2	TRBV5-6	TRBJ2-7	CASSLGLATYEQYF	TGTGCCAGCAGCTTGGGACTAGCCACCTACGAGCAGTACTTC
.	TRBD2	TRBV10-3	TRBJ2-1	CASRLAGGIHEQFF	TGTGCCTCCCGACTGGCGGGAGGTATCCATGAGCAGTTCTTC
.	TRBD1	TRBV12-3/TRBV12-4	TRBJ1-2	CASSLQDRGNTF	TGTGCCAGCAGTCTCCAAGACAGGGGGAACACCTTC
few	.	TRBV5-1	TRBJ2-5	CASSLKTGETQYF	TGCGCCAGCAGCTTGAAGACGGGGGAGACCCAGTACTTC
.	.	TRBV5-1	TRBJ2-3	CASSLQGSPTDTQYF	TGCGCCAGCAGCTTGCAGGGGTCTCCCACAGATACGCAGTATTTT
few	TRBD2	TRBV9	TRBJ2-3	CASSVSGGAPDTQYF	TGTGCCAGCAGCGTAAGCGGGGGGGCTCCAGATACGCAGTATTTT
.	.	TRBV4-1	TRBJ2-5	CASSPIEGRQETQYF	TGCGCCAGCAGCCCGATCGAGGGAAGGCAAGAGACCCAGTACTTC
few	.	TRBV6-1	TRBJ1-1	CASSETPLNTEAFF	TGTGCCAGCAGTGAAACTCCTCTGAACACTGAAGCTTTCTTT
few	.	TRBV6-1	TRBJ1-2	CASRLWGHTF	TGTGCCAGCAGGTTATGGGGGCACACCTTC
few	TRBD2	TRBV6-5	TRBJ2-1	CASTSGTREFF	TGTGCCAGCACCTCCGGGACTAGGGAGTTCTTC
.	.	TRBV7-2	TRBJ2-1	CASSWDVNEQFF	TGTGCCAGCAGCTGGGACGTCAATGAGCAGTTCTTC
few	.	TRBV5-5	TRBJ2-6	CASSLALFLAFGANVLTF	TGTGCCAGCAGCTTGGCCCTCTTTCTAGCGTTCGGGGCCAACGTCCTGACTTTC
.	TRBD1	TRBV7-9	TRBJ2-1	CASITGQGYNEQFF	TGTGCCAGCATTACGGGACAGGGCTACAATGAGCAGTTCTTC